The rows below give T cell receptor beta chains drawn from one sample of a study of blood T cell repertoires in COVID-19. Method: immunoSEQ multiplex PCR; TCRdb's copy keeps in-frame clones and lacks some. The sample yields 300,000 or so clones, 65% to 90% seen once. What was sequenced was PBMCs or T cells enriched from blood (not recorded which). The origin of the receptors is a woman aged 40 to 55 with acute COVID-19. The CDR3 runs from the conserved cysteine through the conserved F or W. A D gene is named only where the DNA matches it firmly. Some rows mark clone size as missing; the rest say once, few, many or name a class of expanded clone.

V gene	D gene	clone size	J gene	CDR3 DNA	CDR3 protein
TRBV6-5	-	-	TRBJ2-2	TGTGCCATCCGCGCTGAGGACACCGGGGAGCTGTTTTTT	CAIRAEDTGELFF
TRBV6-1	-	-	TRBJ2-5	TGTGCCAGCAGTGAAGCGCTGAGGCGGCAAGAGACCCAGTACTTC	CASSEALRRQETQYF
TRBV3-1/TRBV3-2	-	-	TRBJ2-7	TGTGCCAGCAGCCGCTGGGGGGTGGCCTACGAGCAGTACTTC	CASSRWGVAYEQYF
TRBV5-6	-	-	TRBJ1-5	TGTGCCAGCAGCTTGGGACAGTCCAATCAGCCCCAGCATTTT	CASSLGQSNQPQHF
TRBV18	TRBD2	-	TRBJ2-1	TGTGCCAGCTCACCACTAGCGGGAGACAATGAGCAGTTCTTC	CASSPLAGDNEQFF
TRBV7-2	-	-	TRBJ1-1	TGTGCCAGCAGCTCCGGGGAAAAGAACACTGAAGCTTTCTTT	CASSSGEKNTEAFF
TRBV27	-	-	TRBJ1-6	TGTGCCAGCAGCAGGGGACATTATAATTCACCCCTCCACTTT	CASSRGHYNSPLHF
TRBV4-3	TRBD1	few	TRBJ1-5	TGCGCCAGCAGCCAAGCCGTGACAGGGGCTCAGCCCCAGCATTTT	CASSQAVTGAQPQHF
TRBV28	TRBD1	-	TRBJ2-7	TGTGCCAGCAGCCCCACCGGGACAGGGAGGTACGAGCAGTACTTC	CASSPTGTGRYEQYF
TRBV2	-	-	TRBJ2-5	TGTGCCAGCAGTCAGACTCTGCCCCAGTACTTC	CASSQTLPQYF
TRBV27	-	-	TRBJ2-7	TGTGCCAGCAGTTTATCGAATAGGGGCACCTACGAGCAGTACTTC	CASSLSNRGTYEQYF
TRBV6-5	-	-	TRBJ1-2	TGTGCCAGCAGTTACTCGAGGGCAGGGGATGGCTACACCTTC	CASSYSRAGDGYTF
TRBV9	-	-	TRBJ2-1	TGTGCCAGCAGCCCGCGGACAGTTAGTTACAATGAGCAGTTCTTC	CASSPRTVSYNEQFF
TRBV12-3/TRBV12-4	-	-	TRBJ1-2	TGTGCCAGCAGTAGATCTACAGGAGCTGCCTACACCTTC	CASSRSTGAAYTF
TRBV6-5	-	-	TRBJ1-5	TGTGCCAGCAGCGTGGAGGGGAATCAGCCCCAGCATTTT	CASSVEGNQPQHF
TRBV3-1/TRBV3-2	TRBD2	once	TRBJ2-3	TGTGCCAGCAGCCAACTAGCGGGAGGGCCGAAAGATACGCAGTATTTT	CASSQLAGGPKDTQYF
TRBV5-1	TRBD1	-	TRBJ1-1	TGCGCCAGCAGCTCAATGAACGACAGGGGGCAAGCTTTCTTT	CASSSMNDRGQAFF
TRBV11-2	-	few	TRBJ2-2	TGTGCCAGCAGAGGGGCGAGCACCGGGGAGCTGTTTTTT	CASRGASTGELFF
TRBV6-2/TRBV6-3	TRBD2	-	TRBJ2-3	TGTGCCAGCAGTTACCCTGCTCGAAGCGGGGGGGCAGATACGCAGTATTTT	CASSYPARSGGADTQYF
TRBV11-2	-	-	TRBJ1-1	TGTGCCAGCAGCTTAGTTCAGGGGTCAGGTGAAGCTTTCTTT	CASSLVQGSGEAFF
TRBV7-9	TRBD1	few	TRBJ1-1	TGTGCCAGCAGCTTAGCGAGGGACAGGTGGATTATGAACACTGAAGCTTTCTTT	CASSLARDRWIMNTEAFF
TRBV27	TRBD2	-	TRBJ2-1	TGTGCCAGCAGTTTAAAACAAGGACTAGCGGGAGGGCAGAATGAGCAGTTCTTC	CASSLKQGLAGGQNEQFF
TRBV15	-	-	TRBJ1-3	TGTGCCACCAGCAGGGCCGGGACTCTAATCACTGGAAACACCATATATTTT	CATSRAGTLITGNTIYF
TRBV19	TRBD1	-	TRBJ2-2	TGTGCCAGTACGGGGACAGGGAACACCGGGGAGCTGTTTTTT	CASTGTGNTGELFF